Each of the 5 T cell receptor beta chains below was sequenced from the same sample in a study of prognosis after radiotherapy for stage I lung cancer (dated by TCRdb to about 2021). TCRdb names Illumina HiSeq 3000 as the instrument used. Two rounds of multiplex PCR on genomic DNA were used to amplify the TCR beta CDR3 region. The first PCR round used primers specific to each TRBV and TRBJ gene, with sequences filed in Chinese patent CN105087789A. TCRdb applied fastp at Q25 and MiXCR to the public reads, then kept only in-frame beta chains. Rows merge per CDR3 protein into single entries with the most common DNA and genes. For this sample the table gives 20,000 to 25,000 distinct CDR3 sequences, of which 40% were detected only once. The ten most abundant clones make up around a fifth of the sample. Sample: PBMCs, taken before or after stereotactic body radiation therapy (not recorded which). Every receptor here comes from a donor over 45 with non-small cell lung cancer.

Judged by abundance, this clonotype is medium-sized. The genes are TRBV5-1 and TRBJ1-1, with D perhaps matching TRBD1 (5 bases). Trimming removed 1 base at V and 3 bases at J, with 7 bases between. CDR3 size: 13 residues. Germline V lookup: CDR1 SGHRS, CDR2 YFSETQ. CDR3 loop: CASSLLGHTEAFF. The CDR3 DNA sequence: TGCGCCAGCAGCTTGCTGGGACACACTGAAGCTTTCTTT.

This chain uses TRBV6-2 or TRBV6-3 with TRBJ2-7; D is undetermined. CDR3 length equals 14 residues. Trimming stripped 0 bases from V and 1 base from J, with 7 bases between. Germline CDR1 and CDR2: MNHEY and SVGEGT. CDR3 loop: CASSYSCCSYEQYF. For the CDR3, the DNA is TGTGCCAGCAGTTACTCATGCTGTTCCTACGAGCAGTACTTC.

Note on this clonotype: Relative to the germline gene, one junction end is altered; a read error may explain this. This chain joins TRBV19 and TRBJ2-6, with D possibly matching TRBD1 (5 bases). CDR3 length: 18 amino acids. Germline V gene lookup returns CDR1 LNHDA and CDR2 SQIVND (reference sequence). The CDR3 sequence is CASSIEGWVGSGANVLTF. CDR3 DNA: TGTGCCAGTAGTATAGAAGGCTGGGTGGGCTCTGGGGCCAACGTTCTGACTTTC. The complete variable domain, with remaining parts taken from reference TRBV19 and TRBJ2-6, reads DGGITQSPKYLFRKEGQNVTLSCEQNLNHDAMYWYRQDPGQGLRLIYYSQIVNDFQKGDIAEGYSVSREKKESFPLTVTSAQKNPTAFYLCASSIEGWVGSGANVLTFGAGSRLTVL.

This clonotype occurred many times. The chain combines TRBV12-3 or TRBV12-4 with TRBJ1-1, with D perhaps matching TRBD1 (5 bases). V lost 5 bases and J 11 bases, leaving 18 bases between the germline ends. This CDR3 contains 13 residues. This CDR3 is CASSPNAGGAAFF. The CDR3 DNA reads as TGTGCCAGCAGTCCGAACGCGGGGGGTGCTGCTTTCTTT.

The sample holds many counts of this clonotype. The chain combines TRBV9 with TRBJ1-2; the D gene is possibly TRBD1 (6 bases). Looked up from germline, CDR1 is SGDLS and CDR2 is YYNGEE. Trimming removed 4 bases at V and 5 bases at J, with 27 bases between. This CDR3 spans 18 amino acids. CDR3 sequence reads: CASSPVVGGGGLIYGYTF. As DNA, the CDR3 is TGTGCCAGCAGCCCAGTTGTGGGGGGTGGGGGCTTGATATATGGCTACACCTTC.